This TCR beta chain was sequenced for a study of T cell responses to AZD1222 COVID-19 vaccine. Findings and limits, study-wide: Among spike-specific TCRs, nearly half reportedly target unmutated variant regions. Receipt of two AZD1222 doses was followed by a rise in Spike-specific TCR breadth and depth. Samples come after the peak T cell response, not at day 14.

Method: immunoSEQ multiplex PCR; TCRdb's copy keeps in-frame clones and lacks some. The sample consists of about 110,000 clones, roughly 87% of them appearing once. The V and J ends lost 2 bases and 4 bases respectively, with 11 bases between them. This CDR3 comprises 14 residues. CDR1 and CDR2 (germline): SEHNR, FQNEAQ (reference sequence). As concerns this clone: What it recognizes is unknown.

The sequence came from an adult in good health. This chain joins TRBV7-9 and TRBJ1-1; D gene unclear. The starting material was peripheral blood, obtained on day 0 of AZD1222 vaccination. CDR3 DNA: TGTGCCAGCAGCTTATCGGCCCCGGGCACTGAAGCTTTCTTT. It encodes CASSLSAPGTEAFF.